This TCR beta chain was recorded in a study of shared clonotypes between healthy human individuals. Study findings and constraints: Shared clonotypes: approximately 5.3% naive CD4, about 3.5% naive CD8, 2.3% memory CD4, 0.4% to 0.45% memory CD8.

A word on this clone: The antigen is undetermined.

Repertoires were generated with immunoSEQ multiplex PCR, while TCRdb's copy carries only in-frame clones and drops some. The table has about 1.5 million clones, 98% seen once; the top ten hold about 0.45%. The origin of this receptor is a man aged 25-45 years in good health. Sequenced material: naive CD4+ T cells sorted from blood. Subset noted: CD45RA+ positively selected.

CDR3 nucleotides: TGTGCCAGCAGCCAGACTAGATGGGATACGCAGTATTTT. It codes for CASSQTRWDTQYF. The chain combines TRBV11-3 with TRBJ2-3, with D maybe TRBD2 (6 bases). V was cut by 5 bases and J by 6 bases, with 12 bases left in between. Per the germline V gene, CDR1 is SGHNT and CDR2 is YENEEA. The CDR3 runs 13 residues.